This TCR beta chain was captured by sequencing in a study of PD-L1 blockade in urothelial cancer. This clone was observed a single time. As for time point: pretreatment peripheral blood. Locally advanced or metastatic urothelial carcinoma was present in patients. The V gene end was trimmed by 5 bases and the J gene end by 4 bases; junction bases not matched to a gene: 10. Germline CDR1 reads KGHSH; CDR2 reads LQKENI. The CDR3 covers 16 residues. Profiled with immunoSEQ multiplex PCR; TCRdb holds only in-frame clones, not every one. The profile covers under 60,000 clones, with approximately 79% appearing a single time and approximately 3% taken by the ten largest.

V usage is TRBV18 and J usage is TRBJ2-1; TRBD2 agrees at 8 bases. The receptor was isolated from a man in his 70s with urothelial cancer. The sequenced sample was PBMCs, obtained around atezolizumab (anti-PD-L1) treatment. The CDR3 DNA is TGTGCCAGCTCAGAAAAGGGCGGGAGGACGTACAATGAGCAGTTCTTC. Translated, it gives CASSEKGGRTYNEQFF.